The 19 T cell receptor beta chains reported below all come from one sample, sequenced in a study of blood T cell repertoires in COVID-19. Clones were sequenced by immunoSEQ multiplex PCR, and TCRdb holds only the in-frame ones, with some missing. The table includes over 200,000 clones, around four fifths detected once. Material: peripheral blood. The source is a man in his forties with active or convalescent COVID-19.

This chain links TRBV4-3 with TRBJ1-2; TRBD1 might be the D (6 bases). Germline V gene sequence: CDR1 LGHNA, CDR2 YSLEER. V was pared by 1 base and J by 4 bases, with 13 bases between. This CDR3 spans 15 amino acids. CDR3 sequence: CASSQGNRELYGYTF. The DNA for the CDR3 is TGCGCCAGCAGCCAAGGGAACAGGGAACTCTATGGCTACACCTTC.

This clone has only one observation. The chain is built from TRBV4-3 and TRBJ2-1; D is possibly TRBD2 (5 bases). This CDR3 region has 15 residues. Between the trimmed V and J ends, which lost 0 bases and 6 bases, there was a span of 12 bases. Germline CDR1 and CDR2: LGHNA and YSLEER. The CDR3 bases are TGCGCCAGCAGCCAAGAAGTTCCCGGGATCAATGAGCAGTTCTTC. It yields the protein CASSQEVPGINEQFF.

The chain carries TRBV24-1 and TRBJ2-7, with D possibly matching TRBD2 (7 bases). Germline-derived CDR1 and CDR2 are KGHDR and SFDVKD. Trimming removed 4 bases at V and 6 bases at J, with 21 bases between. This CDR3 is 16 amino acids long. In DNA form, the CDR3 reads TGTGCCACCAGTGACGACTCGGGGGGCGCCCCATCCGAGCAGTACTTC. Its protein is CATSDDSGGAPSEQYF.

Concerning this clone itself: A much bigger clone sits one base away, suggesting this may be a read error. This chain joins TRBV19 and TRBJ1-4, with 9 bases aligning to TRBD1. CDR1 and CDR2 (germline): LNHDA, SQIVND (reference sequence). CDR3 length: 16 amino acids. V lost 5 bases, J lost 7 bases, and 11 bases stayed unmatched. The CDR3 here is CASSGLWTGESEKLFF. The CDR3 nucleotides read TGTGCCAGTAGTGGCCTATGGACAGGGGAGAGTGAAAAACTGTTTTTT.

The J gene is TRBJ1-3, the V gene TRBV18; 9 nucleotides align to TRBD1. The CDR3 has 18 amino acids. Germline V gene sequence: CDR1 KGHSH, CDR2 LQKENI. Unmatched junction bases numbered 13, after V lost 3 bases and J lost 4 bases. The chain's CDR3 is CASSPPGQGSIVGNTIYF. CDR3 DNA: TGTGCCAGCTCACCGCCGGGACAGGGAAGTATCGTAGGAAACACCATATATTTT.

About this clone itself: One end of the junction does not line up with germline, which may come from a read error. The chain uses TRBV6-1 and TRBJ1-6; a possible D gene is TRBD1 (5 bases). This CDR3 has 11 amino acids. Germline V gene sequence: CDR1 MNHNS, CDR2 SASEGT. The CDR3 loop reads CASSETPGLIF. CDR3 sequence (DNA): TGTGCCAGCAGTGAGACACCGGGACTTATCTTT.

This clone has just a few counts. The chain uses TRBV6-1 and TRBJ1-2; TRBD1 matches at 7 bases. Per the germline V gene, CDR1 is MNHNS and CDR2 is SASEGT. The CDR3 is made up of 14 amino acids. V lost 1 base and J lost 4; bases outside the gene matches: 3. CDR3 coding DNA: TGTGCCAGCAGTGAAGGGACAGGAACCTATGGCTACACCTTC. It is translated as CASSEGTGTYGYTF.

In the case of this clone: The conserved closing phenylalanine or tryptophan is absent in this CDR3, likely reflecting a read error. Because the CDR3's place on the DNA is in doubt, the DNA is left out and the CDR3 is given as listed by TCRdb. J is TRBJ2-3 and V is TRBV7-2; TRBD1, the table's D call, lacks a check against the DNA. The CDR3 length is 13 residues, termini included. Germline loops: CDR1 SGHTA, CDR2 FQGNSA. CDR3 residues: CASSLAPPATGRL.

V gene TRBV6-5 combines with J gene TRBJ2-7, with no clear D. The ends were cut back, 6 bases at V and 1 base at J, with 7 bases in the middle. The V gene's germline CDR1 is MNHEY and CDR2 SVGAGI. This CDR3 spans 12 amino acids. The CDR3 spells CASRSGSYEQYF. The CDR3 DNA follows: TGTGCCAGCAGGTCCGGGTCCTACGAGCAGTACTTC.

The CDR3 nucleotides are TGTGCCATCAGCGACGGACAGGGAAATGAAAAACTGTTTTTT. Residues: CAISDGQGNEKLFF. The J gene is TRBJ1-4, the V gene TRBV10-3, with TRBD1 identical over 8 bases. This CDR3 spans 14 amino acids. Trimming took 6 bases from V and 5 from J; bases not matched to a gene: 5. Germline V gene lookup returns CDR1 ENHRY and CDR2 SYGVKD.

The chain joins TRBV7-9 to TRBJ1-2; 7 nucleotides match TRBD1. CDR1 and CDR2 from the germline V gene are SEHNR and FQNEAQ (reference sequence). Losses at the gene ends were 7 bases for V and 2 bases for J; bases not matched to a gene: 7. The CDR3 contains 14 residues. The CDR3: CASNRGWQNYGYTF. In DNA, the CDR3 is TGTGCCAGCAACAGGGGCTGGCAAAACTATGGCTACACCTTC. Filled out from reference TRBV7-9 and TRBJ1-2, the complete variable domain reads DTGVSQNPRHKITKRGQNVTFRCDPISEHNRLYWYRQTLGQGPEFLTYFQNEAQLEKSRLLSDRFSAERPKGSFSTLEIQRTEQGDSAMYLCASNRGWQNYGYTFGSGTRLTVV.

This clone was counted only a few times. The chain is built from TRBV2 and TRBJ2-7; 10 nucleotides align to TRBD2. V was pared by 2 bases and J by 7 bases, with 5 bases of the junction left unmatched. Germline CDR1 and CDR2: SNHLY and FYNNEI. CDR3 length equals 14 residues. The CDR3 DNA is TGTGCCAGCAGTGAACTAGCGGGAGCGGGGGAGCAGTACTTC. Translating it yields CASSELAGAGEQYF.

The chain couples TRBV6-6 to TRBJ1-2; maybe TRBD1 (5 bases). Trimming cost V 0 bases and J 6 bases, with 14 bases left between them. CDR1 and CDR2 (germline): MNHNY, SVGAGI (reference sequence). The CDR3 is made up of 15 amino acids. The CDR3 bases are TGTGCCAGCAGTTACTCTGGGGGGGGGATTGATGGCTACACCTTC. Translated: CASSYSGGGIDGYTF.

The V gene is TRBV19, the J gene TRBJ1-3, with D unresolved. The CDR3 contains 12 residues. The germline V and J ends were trimmed by 0 bases and 6 bases, with 3 bases remaining between them. The germline gives CDR1 LNHDA, CDR2 SQIVND (reference sequence). The CDR3, as DNA: TGTGCCAGTAGTATAGAGGCAAACACCATATATTTT. As protein: CASSIEANTIYF.

The gene calls are TRBV7-2 and TRBJ2-1; 9 nucleotides match TRBD1. With V trimmed by 3 bases and J by 4 bases, 4 bases remained unmatched. The CDR3 covers 15 residues. The germline V gene has CDR1 SGHTA and CDR2 FQGNSA. Here the CDR3 DNA reads TGTGCCAGCAGCTTCGACAGGGGGAGTTACAATGAGCAGTTCTTC. It specifies CASSFDRGSYNEQFF.

With respect to this clone: The junction and the germline gene differ at one end; a read error may be behind it. The chain joins TRBV7-7 to TRBJ2-3; 10 bases agree with TRBD2. The CDR3 runs to 17 residues. The germline V gene encodes CDR1 SSHAT and CDR2 FNYEAQ (reference sequence). The CDR3 DNA follows: TGTGCTAGCAGCTTAGCTTCTAGCGGGAGTGGCCCAGATACGCAGTATTTT. Translation gives CASSLASSGSGPDTQYF.

The rearrangement joins TRBV5-1 to TRBJ2-1, with 11 nucleotides matching TRBD2. The CDR3 runs 16 residues. Trimming took 3 bases from V and 6 from J; bases not matched to a gene: 8. Per the germline V gene, CDR1 is SGHRS and CDR2 is YFSETQ. CDR3 amino acids: CASSSLAGGSGNEQFF. CDR3 DNA sequence: TGCGCCAGCAGCTCCCTAGCGGGGGGTTCAGGCAATGAGCAGTTCTTC.

This chain connects TRBV4-1 to TRBJ2-7; TRBD2 matches 10 bases. CDR1 MGHRA and CDR2 YSYEKL come from the germline V gene. V gave up 2 bases and J gave up 4 bases; unmatched junction bases: 5. The CDR3 spans 15 residues. The CDR3 sequence: CASSQPTSGPYEQYF. The CDR3 region has the DNA TGCGCCAGCAGCCAACCGACTAGCGGGCCTTACGAGCAGTACTTC.

CDR3 in DNA: TGTGCCAGTAGTATCAGGGGGCAATACTATGGCTACACCTTC. Translating it yields CASSIRGQYYGYTF. The chain is built from TRBV19 and TRBJ1-2; TRBD1 matches at 8 bases. The CDR3 sequence is 14 residues long. Germline CDR1 is LNHDA and CDR2 is SQIVND (reference sequence). V was clipped by 3 bases and J by 3 bases; unmatched bases: 3.